This T cell receptor beta chain stems from a study of regulatory T cells in long-lasting Graves disease. This clonotype was detected many times. Indicated time point: newly diagnosed GD, antithyroid drugs for less than 3 months. The TCR library was made from RNA that had been extracted from PBMCs in TRIzol. CDR3 regions were amplified by Arm-PCR using iRepertoire HTBI primers to build TCR beta libraries. In TCRdb, the multiplex PCR reads were re-called with MiXCR into one record per CDR3 protein. The data contain about 200,000 distinct CDR3 sequences, around a fifth of them seen just once; the ten biggest clones take up about 10%. After removal of 4 bases from V and 6 bases from J, the junction contained 9 bases not matched to a gene. This CDR3 is 15 amino acids long. A further study also used this sample, focusing on T cells in Graves' hyperthyroidism and ophthalmopathy.

The chain carries TRBV12-3 or TRBV12-4 and TRBJ1-2; 9 nucleotides align to TRBD1. Sequencing was performed on peripheral blood mononuclear cells (PBMCs), taken at new diagnosis, from a patient treated with antithyroid drugs. The sequence was obtained from a woman aged 25 to 39 with Graves disease. CDR3 protein: CASSSGTGNLDGYTF. DNA for the CDR3: TGTGCCAGCAGTTCTGGGACAGGGAATCTCGATGGCTACACCTTC.